The T cell receptor (beta chain) described here comes from a study of monozygotic twins with inflammatory bowel disease. As regards this clonotype: Its specificity is not known.

UMIs that had a 6-nucleotide sample barcode were put in using template switching. TCRdb reanalyzed the 5' RACE reads, giving one entry per CDR3 protein sequence and no DNA. This sample's clone table lists approximately 150,000 distinct CDR3 sequences. Study results and limitations: Neither one strong signal nor one clonotype associated with IBD was supported. Possibly reflecting limited power, no difference in repertoire similarity was found between concordant and discordant twins.

The clonotype comes from a human donor with ulcerative colitis or Crohn's disease, or a healthy co-twin of an affected twin (not recorded which). Source material: blood.

The CDR3 is CASSSDRASSSYNEQFF. The chain uses TRBV28 and TRBJ2-1; TCRdb lists TRBD1, though no DNA is available to test this call. In germline, CDR1 is MDHEN, CDR2 SYDVKM. The CDR3 is 17 amino acids.